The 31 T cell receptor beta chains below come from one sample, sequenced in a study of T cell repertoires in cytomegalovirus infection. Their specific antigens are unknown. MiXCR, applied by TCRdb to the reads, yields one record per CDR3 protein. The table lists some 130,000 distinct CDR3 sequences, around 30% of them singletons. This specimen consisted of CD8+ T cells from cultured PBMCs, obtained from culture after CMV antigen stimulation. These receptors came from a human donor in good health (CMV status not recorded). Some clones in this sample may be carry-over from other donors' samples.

The CDR3 sequence is CASNTGGAGYTF. The CDR3 DNA follows: TGTGCCAGCAACACGGGGGGGGCTGGCTACACCTTC. The chain employs TRBV7-2 and TRBJ1-2; D perhaps matches TRBD1 (6 bases). The CDR3 has 12 amino acids. CDR1 and CDR2 from the germline V gene are SGHTA and FQGNSA. V lost 7 bases to trimming and J lost 7 bases, with 13 bases between them.

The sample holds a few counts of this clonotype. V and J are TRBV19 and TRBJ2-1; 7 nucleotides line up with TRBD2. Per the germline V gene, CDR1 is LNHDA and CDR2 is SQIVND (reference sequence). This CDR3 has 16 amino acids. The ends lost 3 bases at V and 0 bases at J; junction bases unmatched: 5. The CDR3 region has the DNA TGTGCCAGTAGTATGCTCGGGGGGAGCTCCTACAATGAGCAGTTCTTC. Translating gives CASSMLGGSSYNEQFF. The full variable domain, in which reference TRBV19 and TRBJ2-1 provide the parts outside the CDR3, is DGGITQSPKYLFRKEGQNVTLSCEQNLNHDAMYWYRQDPGQGLRLIYYSQIVNDFQKGDIAEGYSVSREKKESFPLTVTSAQKNPTAFYLCASSMLGGSSYNEQFFGPGTRLTVL.

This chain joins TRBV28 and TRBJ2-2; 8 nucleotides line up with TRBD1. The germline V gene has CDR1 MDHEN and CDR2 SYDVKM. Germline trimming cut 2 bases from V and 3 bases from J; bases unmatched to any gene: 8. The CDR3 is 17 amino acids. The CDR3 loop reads CASSLDLQGVDTGELFF. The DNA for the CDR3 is TGTGCCAGCAGTTTAGATCTACAGGGGGTGGACACCGGGGAGCTGTTTTTT.

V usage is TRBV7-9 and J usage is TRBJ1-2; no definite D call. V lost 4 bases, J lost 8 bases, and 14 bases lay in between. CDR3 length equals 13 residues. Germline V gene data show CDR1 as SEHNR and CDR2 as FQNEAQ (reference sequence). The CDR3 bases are TGTGCCAGCAGCTCTTTCCAGGTTCGAGGCTACACCTTC. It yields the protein CASSSFQVRGYTF.

The DNA of the CDR3 is TGCGCCAGCAGCGACTTACAGGGGATCACCTACAATGAGCAGTTCTTC. Its protein product is CASSDLQGITYNEQFF. This sequence joins TRBV5-1 and TRBJ2-1; 7 nucleotides align to TRBD1. The CDR3 covers 16 residues. Germline CDR1 SGHRS, CDR2 YFSETQ. J gave up 2 bases and V 4 bases, and 9 bases lay outside the gene matches.

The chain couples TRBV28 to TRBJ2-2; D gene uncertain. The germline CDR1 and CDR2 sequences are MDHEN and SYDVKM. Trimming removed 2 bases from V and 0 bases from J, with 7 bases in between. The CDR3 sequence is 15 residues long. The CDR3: CASSLATTNTGELFF. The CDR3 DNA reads TGTGCCAGCAGTTTAGCCACCACGAACACCGGGGAGCTGTTTTTT.

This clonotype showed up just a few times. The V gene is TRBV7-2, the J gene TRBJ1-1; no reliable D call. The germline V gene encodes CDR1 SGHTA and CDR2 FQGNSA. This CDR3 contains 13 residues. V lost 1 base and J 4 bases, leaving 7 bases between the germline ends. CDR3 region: CASSLGAFTEAFF. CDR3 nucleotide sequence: TGTGCCAGCAGCTTAGGGGCTTTCACTGAAGCTTTCTTT. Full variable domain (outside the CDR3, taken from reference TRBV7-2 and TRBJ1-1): GAGVSQSPSNKVTEKGKDVELRCDPISGHTALYWYRQSLGQGLEFLIYFQGNSAPDKSGLPSDRFSAERTGGSVSTLTIQRTQQEDSAVYLCASSLGAFTEAFFGQGTRLTVV.

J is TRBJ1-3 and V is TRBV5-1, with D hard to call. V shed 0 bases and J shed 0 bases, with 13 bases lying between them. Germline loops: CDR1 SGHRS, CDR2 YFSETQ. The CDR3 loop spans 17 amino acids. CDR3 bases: TGCGCCAGCAGCTTGGATGGGGTGTCCTACTCTGGAAACACCATATATTTT. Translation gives CASSLDGVSYSGNTIYF.

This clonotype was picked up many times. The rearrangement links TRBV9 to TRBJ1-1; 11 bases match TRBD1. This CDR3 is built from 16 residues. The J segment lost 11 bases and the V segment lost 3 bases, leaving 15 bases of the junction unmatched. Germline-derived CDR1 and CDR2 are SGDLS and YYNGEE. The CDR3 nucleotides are TGTGCCAGCAGCGACCCCAGGACAGGGGGCTTCACGACCGCTTTCTTT. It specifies CASSDPRTGGFTTAFF.

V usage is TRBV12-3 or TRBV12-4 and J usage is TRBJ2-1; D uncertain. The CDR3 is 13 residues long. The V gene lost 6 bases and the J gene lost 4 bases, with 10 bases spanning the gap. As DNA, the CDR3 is TGTGCCAGCAGCCCCAAGAGATACAATGAGCAGTTCTTC. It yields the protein CASSPKRYNEQFF.

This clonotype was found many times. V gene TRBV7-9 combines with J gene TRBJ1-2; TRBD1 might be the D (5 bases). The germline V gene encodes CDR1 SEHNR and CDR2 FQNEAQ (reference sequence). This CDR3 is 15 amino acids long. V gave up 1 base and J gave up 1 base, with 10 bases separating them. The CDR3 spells CASSLDSTVNYGYTF. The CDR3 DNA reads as TGTGCCAGCAGCTTAGACTCGACAGTTAACTATGGCTACACCTTC.

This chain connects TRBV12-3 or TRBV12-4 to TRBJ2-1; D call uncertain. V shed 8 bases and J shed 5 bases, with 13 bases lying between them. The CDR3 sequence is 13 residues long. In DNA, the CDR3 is TGTGCCAGCCGCCTAGAGCACCACAATGAGCAGTTCTTC. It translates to CASRLEHHNEQFF.

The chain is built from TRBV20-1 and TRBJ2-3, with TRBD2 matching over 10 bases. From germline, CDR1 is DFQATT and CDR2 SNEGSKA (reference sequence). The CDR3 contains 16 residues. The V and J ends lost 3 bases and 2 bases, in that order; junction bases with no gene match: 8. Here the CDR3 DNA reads TGCAGTGCTAGTACAACTAGCGGGGTGCTCACAGATACGCAGTATTTT. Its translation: CSASTTSGVLTDTQYF.

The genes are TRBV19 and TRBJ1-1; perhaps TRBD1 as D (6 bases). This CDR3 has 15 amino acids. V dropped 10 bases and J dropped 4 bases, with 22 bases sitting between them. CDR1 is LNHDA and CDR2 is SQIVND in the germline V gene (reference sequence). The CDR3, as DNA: TGTGCCACAACAGGGTTCGATTTTGGAACCACTGAAGCTTTCTTT. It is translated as CATTGFDFGTTEAFF.

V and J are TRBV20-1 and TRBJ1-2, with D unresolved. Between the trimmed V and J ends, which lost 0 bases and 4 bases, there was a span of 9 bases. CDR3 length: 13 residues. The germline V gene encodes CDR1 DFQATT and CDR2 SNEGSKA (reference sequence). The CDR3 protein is CSARDNLGYGYTF. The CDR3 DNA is TGCAGTGCTAGAGATAATCTTGGCTATGGCTACACCTTC.

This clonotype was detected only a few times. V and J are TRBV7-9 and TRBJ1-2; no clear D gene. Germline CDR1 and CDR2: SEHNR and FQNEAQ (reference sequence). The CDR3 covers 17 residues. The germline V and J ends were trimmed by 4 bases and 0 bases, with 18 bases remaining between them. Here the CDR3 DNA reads TGTGCCAGCAGCTATACCCCAGGAGACCGGTCTAACTATGGCTACACCTTC. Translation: CASSYTPGDRSNYGYTF.

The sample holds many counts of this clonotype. The CDR3 DNA sequence: TGTGCCAGCAGCTTAGAGTCAGGGGGGAAGGACGAGCAGTACTTC. It specifies CASSLESGGKDEQYF. This rearrangement joins TRBV7-6 to TRBJ2-7, with D tentatively TRBD1 (7 bases). This CDR3 spans 15 amino acids. Germline V lookup: CDR1 SGHVS, CDR2 FNYEAQ. The V end lost 1 base, the J end lost 5 bases, and 15 bases lay between the germline ends.

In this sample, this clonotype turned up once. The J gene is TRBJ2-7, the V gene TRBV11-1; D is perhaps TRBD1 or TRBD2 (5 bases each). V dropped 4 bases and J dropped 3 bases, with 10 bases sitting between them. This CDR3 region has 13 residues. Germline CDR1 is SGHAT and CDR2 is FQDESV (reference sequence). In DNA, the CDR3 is TGTGCCAGCAGCTCGGTGGGGGACTACGAGCAGTACTTC. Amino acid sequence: CASSSVGDYEQYF.

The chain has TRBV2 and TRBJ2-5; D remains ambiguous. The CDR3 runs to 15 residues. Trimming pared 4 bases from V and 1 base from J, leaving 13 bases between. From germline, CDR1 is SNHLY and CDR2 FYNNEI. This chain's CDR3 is CASSGASQGQETQYF. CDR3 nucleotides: TGTGCCAGCAGTGGCGCCTCCCAAGGCCAAGAGACCCAGTACTTC.

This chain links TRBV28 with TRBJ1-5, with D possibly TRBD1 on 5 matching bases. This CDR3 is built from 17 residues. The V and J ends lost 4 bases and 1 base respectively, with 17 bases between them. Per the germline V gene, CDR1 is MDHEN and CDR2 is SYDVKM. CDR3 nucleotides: TGTGCCAGCAGTTCCTCCGGGGGGTACGGGAGCAATCAGCCCCAGCATTTT. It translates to CASSSSGGYGSNQPQHF.

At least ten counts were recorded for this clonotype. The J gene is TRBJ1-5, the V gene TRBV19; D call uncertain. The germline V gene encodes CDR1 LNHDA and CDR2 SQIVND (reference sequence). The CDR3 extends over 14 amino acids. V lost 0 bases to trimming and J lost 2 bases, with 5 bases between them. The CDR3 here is CASSIDTRNQPQHF. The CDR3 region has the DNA TGTGCCAGTAGTATAGACACCCGCAATCAGCCCCAGCATTTT.

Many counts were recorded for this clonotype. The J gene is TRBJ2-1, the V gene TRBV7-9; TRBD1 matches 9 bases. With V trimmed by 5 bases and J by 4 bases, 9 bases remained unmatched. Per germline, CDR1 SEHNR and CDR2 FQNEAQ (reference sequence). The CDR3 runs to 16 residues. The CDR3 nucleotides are TGTGCCAGCAGCCCAAGGACAGGGGTCCTTTACAATGAGCAGTTCTTC. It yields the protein CASSPRTGVLYNEQFF. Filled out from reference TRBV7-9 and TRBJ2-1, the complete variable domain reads DTGVSQNPRHKITKRGQNVTFRCDPISEHNRLYWYRQTLGQGPEFLTYFQNEAQLEKSRLLSDRFSAERPKGSFSTLEIQRTEQGDSAMYLCASSPRTGVLYNEQFFGPGTRLTVL.

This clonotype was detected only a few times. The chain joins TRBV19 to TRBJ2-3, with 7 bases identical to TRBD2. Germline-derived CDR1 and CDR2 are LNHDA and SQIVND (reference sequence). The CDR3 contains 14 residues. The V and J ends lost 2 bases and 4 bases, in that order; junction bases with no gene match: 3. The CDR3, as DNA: TGTGCCAGTAGTATACTAGCGGCCCCAGATACGCAGTATTTT. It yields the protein CASSILAAPDTQYF.

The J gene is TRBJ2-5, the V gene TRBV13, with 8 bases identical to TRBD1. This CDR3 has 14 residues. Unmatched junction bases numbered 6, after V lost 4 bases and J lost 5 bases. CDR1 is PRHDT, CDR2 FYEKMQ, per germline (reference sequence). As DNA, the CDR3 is TGTGCCAGCAGCTCCCGACAGGGGAGGGAGACCCAGTACTTC. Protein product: CASSSRQGRETQYF.

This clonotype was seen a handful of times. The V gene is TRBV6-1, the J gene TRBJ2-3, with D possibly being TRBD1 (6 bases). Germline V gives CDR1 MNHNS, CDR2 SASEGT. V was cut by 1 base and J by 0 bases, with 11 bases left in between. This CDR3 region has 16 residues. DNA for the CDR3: TGTGCCAGCAGTGAAGACAGGGTTTATAGCACAGATACGCAGTATTTT. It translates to CASSEDRVYSTDTQYF.

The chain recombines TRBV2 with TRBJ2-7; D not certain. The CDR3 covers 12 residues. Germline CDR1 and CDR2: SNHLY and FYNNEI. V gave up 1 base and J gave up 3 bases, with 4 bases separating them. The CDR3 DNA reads TGTGCCAGCAGTGAAGTGGACTACGAGCAGTACTTC. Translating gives CASSEVDYEQYF.

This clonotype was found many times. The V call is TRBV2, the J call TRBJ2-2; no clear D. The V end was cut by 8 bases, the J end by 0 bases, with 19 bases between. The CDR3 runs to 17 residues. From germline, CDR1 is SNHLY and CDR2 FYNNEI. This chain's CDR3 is CASGRSALETNTGELFF. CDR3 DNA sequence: TGTGCCAGCGGGCGGAGCGCACTCGAAACGAACACCGGGGAGCTGTTTTTT.

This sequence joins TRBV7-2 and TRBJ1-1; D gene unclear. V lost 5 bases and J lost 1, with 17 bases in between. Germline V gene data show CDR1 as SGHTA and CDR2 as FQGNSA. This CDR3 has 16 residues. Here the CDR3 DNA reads TGTGCCAGCAGCCACTGGATCGAAGGGCCGAACACTGAAGCTTTCTTT. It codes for CASSHWIEGPNTEAFF.

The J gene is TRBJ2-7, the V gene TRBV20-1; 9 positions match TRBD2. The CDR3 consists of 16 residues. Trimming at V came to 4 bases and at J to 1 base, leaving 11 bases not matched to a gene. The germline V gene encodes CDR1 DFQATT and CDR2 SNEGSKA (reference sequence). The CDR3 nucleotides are TGCAGTGCTATGGGACTAGCAGGGGAGAGGTCCTACGAGCAGTACTTC. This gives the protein CSAMGLAGERSYEQYF.

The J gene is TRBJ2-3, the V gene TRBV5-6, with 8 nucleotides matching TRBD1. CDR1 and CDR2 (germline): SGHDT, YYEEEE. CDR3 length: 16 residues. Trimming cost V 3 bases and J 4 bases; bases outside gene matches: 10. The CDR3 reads CASSYTGGGNSDTQYF. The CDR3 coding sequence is TGTGCCAGCAGCTATACAGGGGGAGGTAACTCAGATACGCAGTATTTT.

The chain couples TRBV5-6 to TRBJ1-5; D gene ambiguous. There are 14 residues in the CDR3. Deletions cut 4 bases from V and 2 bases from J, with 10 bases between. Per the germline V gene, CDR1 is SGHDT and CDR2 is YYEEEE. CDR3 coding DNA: TGTGCCAGCAGCCCACCGGGTGGCAATCAGCCCCAGCATTTT. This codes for CASSPPGGNQPQHF.